The 9 T cell receptor beta chains reported below all come from one sample, sequenced in a study of Ad26.COV2.S vaccination and SARS-CoV-2 variants. Documented treatment: 15 to 20 received Ad26.COV2.S at low or high dose, single or two shots; 5 received placebo; per-sample allocation not given. All samples were drawn on day 63, counting from the first vaccine or placebo injection. The data were produced by immunoSEQ multiplex PCR, yet TCRdb's version contains in-frame clones alone and is incomplete. The table has around 420,000 clones, roughly 90% seen once; the top ten hold 3.6%. The source material was peripheral blood, sampled in a trial of Ad26.COV2.S vaccine versus placebo. The receptor source for this set is a person between 18 and 60 years old who received the Ad26.COV2.S COVID-19 vaccine or a placebo.

The chain links TRBV13 to TRBJ1-2; D is unresolved. CDR1 is PRHDT, CDR2 FYEKMQ, per germline (reference sequence). This CDR3 has 14 amino acids. V was trimmed by 8 bases and J by 4 bases, leaving 17 bases between them. CDR3 coding DNA: TGTGCCAGCTCCCCCCGAGCGCTAGGCTATGGCTACACCTTC. It codes for CASSPRALGYGYTF.

This rearrangement joins TRBV27 to TRBJ2-7; tentative D call: TRBD1 (5 bases). The germline V and J ends were trimmed by 11 bases and 3 bases, with 17 bases remaining between them. Germline V gene data show CDR1 as MNHEY and CDR2 as SMNVEV (reference sequence). The CDR3 extends over 13 amino acids. The CDR3 sequence is CAVGLNLGYEQYF. In nucleotides, the CDR3 is TGTGCCGTGGGGCTTAACCTTGGCTACGAGCAGTACTTC.

The rearrangement uses TRBV4-3 and TRBJ1-6; maybe TRBD1 (5 bases). The V end was cut by 4 bases, the J end by 8 bases, with 12 bases between. In germline, CDR1 is LGHNA, CDR2 YSLEER. The CDR3 sequence is 14 residues long. The CDR3 DNA sequence: TGCGCCAGCAGCCTTATACAGGAGCATTCACCCCTCCACTTT. It specifies CASSLIQEHSPLHF.

V usage is TRBV7-3 and J usage is TRBJ2-2; D is undetermined. The CDR3 runs to 12 residues. Germline V gene sequence: CDR1 SGHTA, CDR2 FQGTGA. Trimming took off 2 bases at V and 7 bases at J, with 5 bases between the two ends. The CDR3 loop reads CASSLLGGELFF. The DNA of the CDR3 is TGTGCCAGCAGCTTACTAGGCGGGGAGCTGTTTTTT.

The chain links TRBV28 to TRBJ2-3; D is undetermined. From germline, CDR1 is MDHEN and CDR2 SYDVKM. Trimming stripped 9 bases from V and 6 bases from J, with 10 bases between. The CDR3 covers 11 residues. The CDR3 bases are TGTGCCAGTGTGGCGACTGATACGCAGTATTTT. Translating gives CASVATDTQYF.

This chain connects TRBV11-2 to TRBJ1-1; D gene uncertain. The length of the CDR3 is 14 residues. Germline V gene sequence: CDR1 SGHAT, CDR2 FQNNGV. V lost 5 bases, J lost 1 base, and 11 bases lay in between. This CDR3 is CASSLPAGNTEAFF. The CDR3 coding sequence is TGTGCCAGCAGCCTTCCGGCGGGGAACACTGAAGCTTTCTTT.

The rearrangement joins TRBV4-2 to TRBJ2-7; tentatively, D is TRBD1 (6 bases). CDR1 LGHNA and CDR2 YNFKEQ come from the germline V gene. CDR3 size: 15 residues. Trimming shortened V by 3 bases and J by 2 bases, and 14 bases separated the two germline ends. The CDR3 coding sequence is TGTGCCAGCAGCCATCAGGACAGTGATACCTACGAGCAGTACTTC. It is translated as CASSHQDSDTYEQYF.

V is TRBV11-1 and J is TRBJ2-7; D is perhaps TRBD1 (6 bases). In germline, CDR1 is SGHAT, CDR2 FQDESV (reference sequence). There are 12 residues in the CDR3. V lost 5 bases and J 5 bases, leaving 10 bases between the germline ends. This chain's CDR3 is CASSLQGHEQYF. CDR3 bases: TGTGCCAGCAGCCTACAGGGTCACGAGCAGTACTTC. Using reference TRBV11-1 and TRBJ2-7 for the parts outside the CDR3, the full variable domain is EAEVAQSPRYKITEKSQAVAFWCDPISGHATLYWYRQILGQGPELLVQFQDESVVDDSQLPKDRFSAERLKGVDSTLKIQPAELGDSAMYLCASSLQGHEQYFGPGTRLTVT.

The rearrangement uses TRBV2 and TRBJ1-1; D unclear. The ends were cut back, 4 bases at V and 1 base at J, with 13 bases in the middle. The CDR3 runs 15 residues. The germline V gene encodes CDR1 SNHLY and CDR2 FYNNEI. The CDR3, as DNA: TGTGCCAGCAGTGGTTTAGGGCCCTCGAACACTGAAGCTTTCTTT. This encodes CASSGLGPSNTEAFF.